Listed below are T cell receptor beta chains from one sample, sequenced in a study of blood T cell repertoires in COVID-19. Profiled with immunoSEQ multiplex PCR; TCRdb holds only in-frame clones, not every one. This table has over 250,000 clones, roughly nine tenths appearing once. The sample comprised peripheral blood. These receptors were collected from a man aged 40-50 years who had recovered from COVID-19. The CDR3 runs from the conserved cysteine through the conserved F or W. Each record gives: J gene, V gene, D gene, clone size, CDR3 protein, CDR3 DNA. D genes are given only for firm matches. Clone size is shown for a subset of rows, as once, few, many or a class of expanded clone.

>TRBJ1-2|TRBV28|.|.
CASSRSSVLSGYTF
TGTGCCAGCAGTCGATCAAGCGTGCTCTCCGGCTACACCTTC
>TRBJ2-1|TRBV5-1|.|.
CASSLGTTTNNEQFF
TGCGCCAGCAGCTTGGGAACTACTACCAACAATGAGCAGTTCTTC
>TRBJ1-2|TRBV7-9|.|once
CASSPRGGDNNYGYTF
TGTGCCAGCAGCCCAAGGGGGGGGGATAATAACTATGGCTACACCTTC
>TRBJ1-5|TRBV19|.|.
CASEDYSNQPQHF
TGTGCCAGTGAGGATTATAGCAATCAGCCCCAGCATTTT
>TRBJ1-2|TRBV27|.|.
CASRMPKRFGYTF
TGTGCCAGCAGAATGCCAAAGCGGTTTGGCTACACCTTC
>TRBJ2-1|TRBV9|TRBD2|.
CASSVVSSGGAYNEQFF
TGTGCCAGCAGCGTAGTATCTAGCGGGGGGGCTTACAATGAGCAGTTCTTC
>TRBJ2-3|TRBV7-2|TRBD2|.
CASSFLSGRGDTQYF
TGTGCCAGCAGCTTCCTTAGCGGGAGGGGGGATACGCAGTATTTT
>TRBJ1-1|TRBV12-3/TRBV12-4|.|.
CASSPRGNTEAFF
TGTGCCAGCAGCCCCAGGGGGAACACTGAAGCTTTCTTT
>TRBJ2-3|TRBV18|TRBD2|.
CASSPRLASGGSTDTQYF
TGTGCCAGCTCACCAAGGTTGGCTAGCGGGGGAAGCACAGATACGCAGTATTTT
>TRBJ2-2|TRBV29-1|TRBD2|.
CSVGTGTSGTGELFF
TGCAGCGTAGGCACCGGGACTAGCGGGACCGGGGAGCTGTTTTTT
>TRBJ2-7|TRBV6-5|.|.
CASTQGWEQYF
TGTGCCAGCACCCAGGGGTGGGAGCAGTACTTC
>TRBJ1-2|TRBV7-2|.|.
CASSPRTGGAYGYTF
TGTGCCAGCAGCCCCCGGACGGGGGGGGCTTATGGCTACACCTTC
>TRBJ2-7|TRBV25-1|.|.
CASSTPDSYEQYF
TGTGCCAGCAGCACCCCAGACTCCTACGAGCAGTACTTC
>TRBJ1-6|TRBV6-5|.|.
CASGDTLYNSPLHF
TGTGCCAGCGGGGACACCCTTTATAATTCACCCCTCCACTTT
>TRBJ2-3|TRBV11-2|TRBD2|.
CASSRGLAGITDTQYF
TGTGCCAGCAGCCGTGGACTAGCGGGAATCACAGATACGCAGTATTTT
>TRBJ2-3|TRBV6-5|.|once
CASSSVGPSTDTQYF
TGTGCCAGCAGTTCTGTGGGGCCTAGCACAGATACGCAGTATTTT
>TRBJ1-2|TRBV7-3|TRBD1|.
CASSPTGFDNGYTF
TGTGCCAGCAGCCCGACAGGGTTCGATAATGGCTACACCTTC
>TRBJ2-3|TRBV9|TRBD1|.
CASSVRQGAMGDTQYF
TGTGCCAGCAGCGTAAGACAGGGGGCGATGGGGGATACGCAGTATTTT
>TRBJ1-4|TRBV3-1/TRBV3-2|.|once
CASSPTWRSEKLFF
TGTGCCAGCAGCCCGACATGGAGGAGCGAAAAACTGTTTTTT
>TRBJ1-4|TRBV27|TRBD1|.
CASSRDREYEKLFF
TGTGCCAGCAGTCGGGACAGGGAATATGAAAAACTGTTTTTT
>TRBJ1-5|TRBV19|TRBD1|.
CASSITGGNQPQHF
TGTGCCAGTAGTATAACAGGGGGAAATCAGCCCCAGCATTTT
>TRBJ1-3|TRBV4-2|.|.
CASSQDLMAGFGGNTIYF
TGTGCCAGCAGCCAAGATCTGATGGCAGGGTTCGGTGGAAACACCATATATTTT
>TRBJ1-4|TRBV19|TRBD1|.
CASRGQGWNGKLFF
TGTGCCAGTAGGGGACAGGGGTGGAACGGAAAACTGTTTTTT
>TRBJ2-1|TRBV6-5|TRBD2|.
CASISLAGIYNEQFF
TGTGCCAGCATTTCCCTAGCGGGGATCTACAATGAGCAGTTCTTC
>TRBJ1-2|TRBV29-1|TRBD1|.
CSVGTGGNYGYTF
TGCAGCGTTGGTACAGGGGGTAACTATGGCTACACCTTC
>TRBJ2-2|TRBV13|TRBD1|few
CASSPRDRAPGELFF
TGTGCCAGCAGCCCTCGGGACAGGGCTCCCGGGGAGCTGTTTTTT
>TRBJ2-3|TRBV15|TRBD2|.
CATSRDWRAGGLTDTQYF
TGTGCCACCAGCAGAGATTGGAGAGCGGGGGGACTCACAGATACGCAGTATTTT
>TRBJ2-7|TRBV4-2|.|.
CASSQEPPGNTPYEQYF
TGTGCCAGCAGCCAAGAACCCCCAGGGAACACCCCCTACGAGCAGTACTTC
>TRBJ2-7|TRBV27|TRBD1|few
CASGRDRAAYEQYF
TGTGCCAGCGGCCGGGACAGGGCTGCCTACGAGCAGTACTTC
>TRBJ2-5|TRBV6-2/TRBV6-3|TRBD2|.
CASSYMPLAGRETQYF
TGTGCCAGCAGTTACATGCCGCTAGCGGGGAGAGAGACCCAGTACTTC
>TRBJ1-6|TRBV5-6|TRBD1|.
CASSSGTGGRYSPLHF
TGTGCCAGCAGCTCGGGGACAGGGGGCAGGTATTCACCCCTCCACTTT
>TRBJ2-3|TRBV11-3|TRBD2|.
CASSLGPIAGGGDTQYF
TGTGCCAGCAGCTTGGGGCCCATAGCGGGAGGAGGCGATACGCAGTATTTT
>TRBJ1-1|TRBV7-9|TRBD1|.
CASSTLGGGDTEAFF
TGTGCCAGCAGCACGCTAGGGGGCGGGGACACTGAAGCTTTCTTT
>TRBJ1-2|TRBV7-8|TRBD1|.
CASSLAGQNYGYTF
TGTGCCAGCAGCTTAGCGGGACAGAACTATGGCTACACCTTC
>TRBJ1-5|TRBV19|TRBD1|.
CASSQTGGGQPQHF
TGTGCCAGTAGCCAGACAGGGGGAGGGCAGCCCCAGCATTTT
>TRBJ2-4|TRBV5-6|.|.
CASSLFTKNIQYF
TGTGCCAGCAGCTTATTCACCAAAAACATTCAGTACTTC
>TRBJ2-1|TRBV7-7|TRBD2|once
CASSPRTSGRVLPEQFF
TGTGCCAGCAGCCCGCGGACTAGCGGGAGGGTTCTTCCTGAGCAGTTCTTC
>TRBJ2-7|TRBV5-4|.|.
CASSRGQSYEQYF
TGTGCCAGCAGCAGAGGACAGAGCTACGAGCAGTACTTC
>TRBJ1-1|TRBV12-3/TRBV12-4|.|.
CATQRGRGREAFF
TGTGCCACCCAGAGGGGCAGGGGCCGGGAAGCTTTCTTT
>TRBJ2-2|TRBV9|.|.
CASSVKAENTGELFF
TGTGCCAGCAGCGTAAAGGCGGAGAACACCGGGGAGCTGTTTTTT